This T cell receptor beta chain was found in a study of molecular identifiers for immune sequencing clone quantification. Findings of the study overall: Identical TCR molecules that share a barcode could lead to an underestimation of highly expanded clone sizes.

Concerning this clonotype itself: The antigen is unknown. No conserved phenylalanine or tryptophan ends this CDR3, so it is likely a read error.

TCRdb re-analysed the PCR reads in MiXCR, keeping a single row per CDR3 protein. Among some 65,000 distinct CDR3 sequences listed, under 20% were seen once. This clonotype originated in a human donor in good health. Some libraries in this study had Jurkat cell RNA spiked in. Sequences were obtained from naive CD8+ T cells from blood, with Jurkat cell RNA spiked in. As to subset: FACS-sorted CD8+CD4-CCR7+CD45RA+ naive T cells.

The CDR3 DNA follows: TGTGCCAGCAGCTTGAGCTCCTACGAGCAGTACCTC. Its protein is CASSLSSYEQYL. This chain links TRBV5-6 with TRBJ2-7; unclear D gene. V was clipped by 1 base and J by 0 bases, with 2 bases between them. Germline V lookup: CDR1 SGHDT, CDR2 YYEEEE. The CDR3 loop spans 12 amino acids.